These 3 T cell receptor beta chains were all obtained from the same sample, sequenced in a study of blood T cell repertoires in COVID-19. Some clones are missing from TCRdb's copy, which holds only in-frame ones; the method was immunoSEQ multiplex PCR. This sample has 150,000 to 200,000 clones, with roughly 88% found just once. What was sequenced was peripheral blood. These receptors were obtained from a woman older than 75 with acute or convalescent COVID-19.

V and J are TRBV10-3 and TRBJ1-1, with D possibly being TRBD1 (5 bases). V lost 6 bases and J lost 9, with 11 bases in between. Germline V gives CDR1 ENHRY, CDR2 SYGVKD. The CDR3 has 11 residues. The chain's CDR3 is CAISPGTQAFF. The CDR3 DNA reads as TGTGCCATCAGCCCCGGGACTCAAGCTTTCTTT.

The rearrangement joins TRBV4-3 to TRBJ1-4; no reliable D call. V lost 1 base, J lost 0 bases, and 6 bases lay in between. Germline CDR1 and CDR2: LGHNA and YSLEER. CDR3 size: 15 residues. This chain's CDR3 is CASSQARPTNEKLFF. In DNA, the CDR3 is TGCGCCAGCAGCCAAGCGCGTCCAACTAATGAAAAACTGTTTTTT.

This chain uses TRBV6-2 or TRBV6-3 with TRBJ2-3; 7 nucleotides agree with TRBD2. The CDR3 runs to 14 residues. The germline V gene has CDR1 MNHEY and CDR2 SVGEGT. Trimming removed 4 bases from V and 5 bases from J; junction bases left unmatched: 6. The CDR3 nucleotides read TGTGCCAGCAGTTGGCAGCGGGAAAAAGATACGCAGTATTTT. Translation gives CASSWQREKDTQYF.